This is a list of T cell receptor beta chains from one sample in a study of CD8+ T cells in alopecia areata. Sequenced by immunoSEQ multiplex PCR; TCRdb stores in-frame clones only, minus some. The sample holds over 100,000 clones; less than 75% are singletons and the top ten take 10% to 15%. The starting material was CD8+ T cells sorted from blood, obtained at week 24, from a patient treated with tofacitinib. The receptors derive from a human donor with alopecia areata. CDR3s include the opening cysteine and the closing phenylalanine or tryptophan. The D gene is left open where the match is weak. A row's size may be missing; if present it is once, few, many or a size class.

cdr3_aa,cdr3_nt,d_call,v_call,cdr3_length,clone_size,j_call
CASSLTSGEMSDEQYF,TGTGCCAGCAGTTTAACCAGCGGGGAGATGTCGGACGAGCAGTACTTC,TRBD2,TRBV27,16,.,TRBJ2-7
CASSLGAGENIQYF,TGTGCCAGCAGCTTGGGTGCCGGGGAGAACATTCAGTACTTC,.,TRBV5-6,14,.,TRBJ2-4
CAITITGNYNEQFF,TGTGCCATCACCATAACAGGGAACTACAATGAGCAGTTCTTC,.,TRBV10-3,14,few,TRBJ2-1
CASSTIGKTGTGELFF,TGTGCCAGCAGCACAATAGGGAAAACCGGCACCGGGGAGCTGTTTTTT,.,TRBV7-9,16,.,TRBJ2-2
CASSLAGESTDTQYF,TGTGCCAGCAGCCTGGCGGGGGAAAGCACAGATACGCAGTATTTT,TRBD2,TRBV11-1,15,once,TRBJ2-3
CASSPRQGGYNEQFF,TGCGCCAGCAGCCCTAGGCAGGGGGGGTACAATGAGCAGTTCTTC,.,TRBV4-3,15,.,TRBJ2-1
CASSLDTTNEKLFF,TGTGCCAGCAGTTTGGACACAACTAATGAAAAACTGTTTTTT,.,TRBV28,14,.,TRBJ1-4
CASSQSSYEQYF,TGTGCCAGTAGCCAGAGCTCCTACGAGCAGTACTTC,.,TRBV19,12,.,TRBJ2-7
CASSLVASGGDEQFF,TGTGCCAGCAGCTTAGTGGCTAGCGGGGGCGATGAGCAGTTCTTC,TRBD2,TRBV7-2,15,.,TRBJ2-1
CASIGQMNTEAFF,TGTGCCAGCATAGGGCAGATGAACACTGAAGCTTTCTTT,.,TRBV2,13,.,TRBJ1-1
CASSLEGPEAFF,TGTGCCAGCAGCTTAGAAGGGCCTGAAGCTTTCTTT,.,TRBV7-9,12,.,TRBJ1-1
CALEAETVYGYTF,TGTGCGCTGGAGGCTGAAACGGTCTATGGCTACACCTTC,.,TRBV30,13,.,TRBJ1-2
CAISDLNGGPGTEAFF,TGTGCCATCAGTGACCTAAACGGGGGGCCGGGGACTGAAGCTTTCTTT,.,TRBV10-3,16,.,TRBJ1-1
CASSLVGQGIDTQYF,TGTGCCAGCAGCTTAGTAGGACAGGGAATAGATACGCAGTATTTT,TRBD1,TRBV7-8,15,.,TRBJ2-3
CASSSNLGRETQYF,TGTGCCAGCAGTTCGAACCTAGGAAGGGAGACCCAGTACTTC,.,TRBV27,14,once,TRBJ2-5
CASSSGLNTEAFF,TGTGCCAGCAGTTCCGGGCTCAACACTGAAGCTTTCTTT,.,TRBV6-4,13,once,TRBJ1-1
CASSDQAGGNNEQFF,TGTGCCAGCAGTGATCAAGCGGGGGGCAATAATGAGCAGTTCTTC,TRBD2,TRBV6-4,15,many,TRBJ2-1
CASIQRQGARLLGELFF,TGTGCCAGCATCCAACGTCAGGGGGCGCGCTTGCTAGGGGAGCTGTTTTTT,TRBD1,TRBV2,17,few,TRBJ2-2
CACAPEIAEQFF,TGTGCCTGTGCCCCGGAGATAGCTGAGCAGTTCTTC,.,TRBV30,12,.,TRBJ2-1
CASSQQEGQTSNYGYTF,TGTGCCAGCTCACAGCAGGAAGGACAGACTTCTAACTATGGCTACACCTTC,.,TRBV18,17,.,TRBJ1-2